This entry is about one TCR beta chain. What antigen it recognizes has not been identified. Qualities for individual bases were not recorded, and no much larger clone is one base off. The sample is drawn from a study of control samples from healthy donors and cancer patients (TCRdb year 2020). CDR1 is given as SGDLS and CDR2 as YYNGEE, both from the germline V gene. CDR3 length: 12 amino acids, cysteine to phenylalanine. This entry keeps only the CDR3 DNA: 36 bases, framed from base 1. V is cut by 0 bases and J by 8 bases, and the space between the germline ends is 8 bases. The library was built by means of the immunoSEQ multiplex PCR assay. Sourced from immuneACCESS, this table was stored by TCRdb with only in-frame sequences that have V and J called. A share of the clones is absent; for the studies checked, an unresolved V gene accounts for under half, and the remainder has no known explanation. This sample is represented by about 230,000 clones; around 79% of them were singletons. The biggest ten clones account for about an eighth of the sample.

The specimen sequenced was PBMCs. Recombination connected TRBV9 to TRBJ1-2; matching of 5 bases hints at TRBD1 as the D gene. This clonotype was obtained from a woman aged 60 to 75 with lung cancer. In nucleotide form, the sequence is TGTGCCAGCAGCGTAGCTGGGGGGGGCTACACCTTC. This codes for CASSVAGGGYTF. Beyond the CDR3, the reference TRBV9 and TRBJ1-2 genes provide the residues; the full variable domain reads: DSGVTQTPKHLITATGQRVTLRCSPRSGDLSVYWYQQSLDQGLQFLIQYYNGEERAKGNILERFSAQQFPDLHSELNLSSLELGDSALYFCASSVAGGGYTFGSGTRLTVV.